This paragraph reports one T cell receptor (beta chain). Its antigen is still unknown. The sample is drawn from a study of identical twins' blood T cells. V trimming: 8 bases; J trimming: 6 bases; junction bases outside the gene matches: 13. The CDR3 has 15 amino acids. Per the germline V gene, CDR1 is DFQATT and CDR2 is SNEGSKA (reference sequence). Study-wide results and limits: Abundant TCRbeta CDR3s overlapped more between twins than with unrelated donors. V gene usage reportedly matched far better within twin pairs than unrelated donors. Mainly, cloneset size products determined shared clonotypes, twins included.

TCRdb re-called the 5' RACE reads through MiXCR, storing one row per CDR3 protein. The sample lists roughly 380,000 distinct CDR3 sequences, more than 25% occurring once. Three pairs of healthy female monozygous twins were the donors. This chain uses TRBV20-1 with TRBJ1-6, with 7 positions matching TRBD1. The sequenced material came from PBMCs. The clonotype originates from a woman aged 18 to 55 in good health. This CDR3 is CSTEPAGQINSPLHF. DNA for the CDR3: TGCAGTACCGAACCCGCGGGACAGATTAATTCACCCCTCCACTTT.